Shown below are 22 T cell receptor beta chains from a single sample sequenced in a study of blood T cells in healthy people across ages. A J-beta primer mix and a sample-barcoded 5' primer were used in a second PCR of roughly 6 to 12 cycles. TCRdb reprocessed the 5' RACE reads with MiXCR, giving one entry per CDR3 protein. Of 600,000 to 900,000 distinct CDR3 sequences in the sample, under 30% are singletons; the top ten hold about 3%. The same specimen was also included in a second study, on T cells of mothers and their children.

Input material: blood. These receptors were collected from a boy aged 10-17 years in good health.

This clonotype showed up just a few times. The J gene is TRBJ1-1, the V gene TRBV7-8, with TRBD1 matching 7 bases. This CDR3 is built from 15 residues. V lost 5 bases, J lost 5 bases, and 11 bases stayed unmatched. Germline lookup yields CDR1 SGHVS and CDR2 FQNEAQ. The chain's CDR3 is CASSGYRGRDTEAFF. The CDR3 nucleotides read TGTGCCAGCAGCGGCTACAGGGGACGGGATACTGAAGCTTTCTTT.

The V and J genes are TRBV20-1 and TRBJ2-1, with 8 positions matching TRBD2. Germline-derived CDR1 and CDR2 are DFQATT and SNEGSKA (reference sequence). CDR3 size: 13 residues. The V and J ends lost 5 bases and 6 bases, in that order; junction bases with no gene match: 6. CDR3 nucleotides: TGCAGTGCTCCCCTTGCGGGGGGCAATGAGCAGTTCTTC. It is translated as CSAPLAGGNEQFF.

This clonotype was detected only a few times. The rearrangement links TRBV12-3 or TRBV12-4 to TRBJ2-3; 8 nucleotides agree with TRBD2. V was clipped by 6 bases and J by 1 base; unmatched bases: 9. The CDR3 sequence is 16 residues long. In DNA, the CDR3 is TGTGCCAGCAGCCAAGACACGGGACTAGGCACAGATACGCAGTATTTT. This encodes CASSQDTGLGTDTQYF.

This sequence joins TRBV3-1 and TRBJ2-7; the match to TRBD2 covers 12 bases. From germline, CDR1 is LGHDT and CDR2 YNNKEL (reference sequence). The CDR3 has 16 residues. Unmatched junction bases numbered 11, after V lost 4 bases and J lost 7 bases. The CDR3 region is CASSPISSGGADEQYF. The CDR3 DNA sequence: TGTGCCAGCAGCCCTATCTCTAGCGGGGGGGCCGATGAGCAGTACTTC.

This clonotype was counted between two and nine times. The gene calls are TRBV3-1 and TRBJ2-7, with 9 bases matching TRBD1. The CDR3 loop spans 14 amino acids. V shed 6 bases and J 5 bases; nucleotides not matched to a gene: 8. CDR1 and CDR2 from the germline V gene are LGHDT and YNNKEL (reference sequence). CDR3 sequence (DNA): TGTGCCAGCAGACAGGGGGCGTCGGGGGACGAGCAGTACTTC. Translating it yields CASRQGASGDEQYF.

This sequence joins TRBV2 and TRBJ1-2, with D perhaps TRBD1 (5 bases). CDR1 SNHLY and CDR2 FYNNEI come from the germline V gene. V lost 7 bases and J lost 4, with 19 bases in between. CDR3 length: 15 amino acids. CDR3 sequence reads: CASMGPPSWTYGYTF. CDR3 in DNA: TGTGCCAGCATGGGACCACCTTCCTGGACCTATGGCTACACCTTC.

This sequence joins TRBV6-5 and TRBJ2-1, with D possibly being TRBD2 (5 bases). The CDR3 sequence is 14 residues long. V was clipped by 7 bases and J by 2 bases, with 12 bases between them. The germline V gene has CDR1 MNHEY and CDR2 SVGAGI. The CDR3 sequence is CASMRTRTYNEQFF. The CDR3 region has the DNA TGTGCCAGCATGCGTACTAGGACCTACAATGAGCAGTTCTTC.

The CDR3 region has the DNA TGTGCCAGCAGTTTCGTCGGGGGCACAGATACGCAGTATTTT. Translated: CASSFVGGTDTQYF. The chain links TRBV12-3 or TRBV12-4 to TRBJ2-3, with TRBD2 as a possible D gene (5 bases). Trimming took off 3 bases at V and 1 base at J, with 8 bases between the two ends. This CDR3 has 14 amino acids.

The chain employs TRBV4-2 and TRBJ1-6; perhaps TRBD1 as D (5 bases). From germline, CDR1 is LGHNA and CDR2 YNFKEQ. V lost 2 bases and J lost 6, with 11 bases in between. This CDR3 comprises 15 residues. CDR3 loop: CASSQQGRLNSPLHF. The CDR3 bases are TGTGCCAGCAGCCAACAGGGACGGCTTAATTCACCCCTCCACTTT.

The chain joins TRBV2 to TRBJ2-7; no reliable D call. The CDR3 runs to 13 residues. V was cut by 0 bases and J by 2 bases, with 5 bases left in between. Germline V gene data show CDR1 as SNHLY and CDR2 as FYNNEI. CDR3 nucleotide sequence: TGTGCCAGCAGTGAAGCGCGAACCTACGAGCAGTACTTC. Translating it yields CASSEARTYEQYF.

This clonotype was detected ten times or more. The J gene is TRBJ1-4, the V gene TRBV20-1, with a weak D call TRBD1 (6 bases). The CDR3 has 13 residues. Trimming pared 5 bases from V and 5 bases from J, leaving 12 bases between. CDR1 is DFQATT, CDR2 SNEGSKA, per germline (reference sequence). The CDR3 nucleotides are TGCAGTGCTCCTAGGGGGGGCAATGAAAAACTGTTTTTT. Residues: CSAPRGGNEKLFF.

As concerns this clonotype: The junction does not match germline at one end; this may be a read error. The chain combines TRBV23-1 with TRBJ1-2; D ambiguous. TRBV23-1 is reported as an ORF; its role is uncertain. This CDR3 spans 10 amino acids. CDR3: CASSPLRISF. The CDR3 bases are TGCGCCAGCAGTCCTTTGAGGATATCCTTC.

The J gene is TRBJ2-7, the V gene TRBV5-1; 13 bases are a match to TRBD2. TRBJ2-1 matches the DNA end more closely, so the J call is doubtful. Germline V gene data show CDR1 as SGHRS and CDR2 as YFSETQ. CDR3 length equals 15 residues. The CDR3 loop is CASSSTSGGIREQFF. DNA of the CDR3: TGCGCCAGCAGCTCGACTAGCGGGGGGATTAGAGAGCAGTTCTTC.

This clonotype was recorded a few times. The chain joins TRBV23-1 to TRBJ2-7; TRBD1 aligns across 9 bases. TRBV23-1 is marked as an open reading frame, function uncertain. The CDR3 sequence is 20 residues long. The junction had 19 bases not matched to a gene; V was cut back by 4 bases and J by 0 bases. The CDR3 reads CASSPPNGQGFPPNSYEQYF. The CDR3 DNA follows: TGCGCCAGCAGTCCCCCAAATGGACAGGGGTTTCCCCCTAACTCCTACGAGCAGTACTTC.

The rearrangement uses TRBV12-5 and TRBJ2-7, with 8 bases that match TRBD1. V lost 2 bases to trimming and J lost 1 base; unmatched junction nucleotides: 10. This CDR3 spans 17 amino acids. Germline V lookup: CDR1 LGHNT, CDR2 FRNRAP. The CDR3 sequence: CASGLPYRTGSSYEQYF. The CDR3 DNA reads TGTGCTAGTGGTTTGCCTTACCGGACAGGGAGTTCCTACGAGCAGTACTTC.

The chain has TRBV4-1 and TRBJ1-1; D is perhaps TRBD1 (5 bases). The ends were cut back, 0 bases at V and 8 bases at J, with 7 bases in the middle. CDR1 MGHRA and CDR2 YSYEKL come from the germline V gene. This CDR3 comprises 12 residues. Here the CDR3 reads CASSQDGAEAFF. The CDR3 coding sequence is TGCGCCAGCAGCCAAGATGGGGCCGAAGCTTTCTTT.

V and J are TRBV7-9 and TRBJ2-5, with D possibly called TRBD1 or TRBD2 (6 bases each). Trimming stripped 4 bases from V and 4 bases from J, with 16 bases between. Per germline, CDR1 SEHNR and CDR2 FQNEAQ (reference sequence). The CDR3 runs to 15 residues. In nucleotides, the CDR3 is TGTGCCAGCAGCTCCTCCTTAACGGGGGCAGAGACCCAGTACTTC. Protein: CASSSSLTGAETQYF.

The chain joins TRBV27 to TRBJ1-1; D is possibly TRBD1 (5 bases). Germline V gives CDR1 MNHEY, CDR2 SMNVEV (reference sequence). The CDR3 has 15 amino acids. V was cut by 6 bases and J by 1 base, with 15 bases left in between. The CDR3, as DNA: TGTGCCAGCAGCGACCTAGGGGTCGCGAACACTGAAGCTTTCTTT. It is translated as CASSDLGVANTEAFF.

The chain joins TRBV29-1 to TRBJ2-5; maybe TRBD2 (7 bases). The V end lost 3 bases, the J end lost 4 bases, and 15 bases lay between the germline ends. The germline V gene encodes CDR1 SQVTM and CDR2 ANQGSEA. This CDR3 has 14 amino acids. The DNA for the CDR3 is TGCAGCGTTGATAGAGGGGGGGGAAGAGAGACCCAGTACTTC. This encodes CSVDRGGGRETQYF.

CDR3 coding DNA: TGTGCCAGCAGCCCAACGGGACTAGTATTTGAGCAGTACTTC. Its protein is CASSPTGLVFEQYF. V gene TRBV12-3 or TRBV12-4 combines with J gene TRBJ2-5; the match to TRBD2 covers 8 bases. The CDR3 has 14 amino acids. Trimming removed 6 bases from V and 11 bases from J; junction bases left unmatched: 14.

The table lists this clonotype with many counts. The chain combines TRBV3-1 with TRBJ1-2, with D perhaps matching TRBD1 (6 bases). V was pared by 1 base and J by 4 bases, with 13 bases between. Germline-derived CDR1 and CDR2 are LGHDT and YNNKEL (reference sequence). This CDR3 comprises 15 residues. Here the CDR3 reads CASSQGGGHFYGYTF. Here the CDR3 DNA reads TGTGCCAGCAGCCAAGGTGGGGGACACTTCTATGGCTACACCTTC.

This clonotype has only a few counts. The chain uses TRBV6-6 and TRBJ1-1, with a possible D match to TRBD1 (5 bases). The germline gives CDR1 MNHNY, CDR2 SVGAGI (reference sequence). The CDR3 length is 16 residues. The V end was cut by 4 bases, the J end by 2 bases, with 17 bases between. The CDR3 reads CASSSPGGRGNTEAFF. The CDR3 region has the DNA TGTGCCAGCAGTTCCCCCGGAGGGAGGGGTAACACTGAAGCTTTCTTT.